Listed below are T cell receptor beta chains from one sample, sequenced in a study of T cells after yellow fever vaccination. In TCRdb, the 5' RACE reads were re-called with MiXCR into one record per CDR3 protein. This table holds more than 300,000 distinct CDR3 sequences, 6.5% to 8.5% found once. The sample here was PBMCs, taken about 49 days after the first yellow fever vaccination. These receptors all stem from a man aged 18 to 30 who received the YFV17D yellow fever vaccine. The CDR3 runs from the conserved cysteine through the conserved F or W. A D gene is named only where the DNA matches it firmly. Size tells how often a clone was seen (once, few, many) or the class of an expanded clone, and some rows leave it out.

J	D	size	V	DNA	CDR3
TRBJ2-2	-	-	TRBV7-2	TGTGCCAGCAGCCTAGTGGCAGTCCGGGGCGGGGAGCTGTTTTTT	CASSLVAVRGGELFF
TRBJ1-2	TRBD1	few	TRBV7-9	TGTGCCAGCACCATAGGGGACAGGGATGGCTACACCTTC	CASTIGDRDGYTF
TRBJ2-3	TRBD1	-	TRBV4-2	TGTGCCAGCAGCCAAACGGGACAGGGCACAGATACGCAGTATTTT	CASSQTGQGTDTQYF
TRBJ2-1	-	-	TRBV29-1	TGCAGCGTTGAAGGGATTGCGGGACCCTACAATGAGCAGTTCTTC	CSVEGIAGPYNEQFF
TRBJ2-1	TRBD1	-	TRBV5-1	TGCGCCAGCAGCTTGCCTTGGACAGGGGGCGATGAGCAGTTCTTC	CASSLPWTGGDEQFF
TRBJ1-2	-	many	TRBV28	TGTGCCAGCAGCCCGCTGGGGTCTAACTATGGCTACACCTTC	CASSPLGSNYGYTF
TRBJ2-5	TRBD1	-	TRBV2	TGTGCCACCCGGGGTACCGACAGGGGAGAGACCCAGTACTTC	CATRGTDRGETQYF
TRBJ1-3	-	few	TRBV21-1	TGTGCCAGCAGCAAGGGGCCCCACACCATATATTTT	CASSKGPHTIYF
TRBJ1-1	TRBD1	-	TRBV19	TGTGCCGCAAGGGTCGGGGCCACAGGGGGCGGTTGGACTGAAGCTTTCTTT	CAARVGATGGGWTEAFF
TRBJ2-5	TRBD2	-	TRBV4-3	TGCGCCAGCAGCCAAGAGCTAGCGGGGGGTCCTAAAGAGACCCAGTACTTC	CASSQELAGGPKETQYF
TRBJ2-3	TRBD1	-	TRBV28	TGTGCCAGCAGTTTTGACAGGGTCACAGATACGCAGTATTTT	CASSFDRVTDTQYF
TRBJ2-5	-	few	TRBV12-3/TRBV12-4	TGTGCCAGCAGTTTAGAACCGGGGTGGGAGACCCAGTACTTC	CASSLEPGWETQYF
TRBJ2-1	-	many	TRBV4-1	TGCGCCAGCAGCCAAGTGGGTAGCGTCTATGAGCAGTTCTTC	CASSQVGSVYEQFF
TRBJ2-1	-	few	TRBV29-1	TGCAGCGTTGCCGGGGGATTTTACAATGAGCAGTTCTTC	CSVAGGFYNEQFF
TRBJ2-6	-	few	TRBV20-1	TGCAGTGCTAGAGCCGCAGGAACAATCTCTGGGGCCAACGTCCTGACTTTC	CSARAAGTISGANVLTF
TRBJ1-1	-	many	TRBV12-5	TGTGCTAGTGGTTTCCCTCAGATAGAAGCTTTCTTT	CASGFPQIEAFF
TRBJ2-1	-	many	TRBV5-1	TGCGCCAGCAGCTTTTACCCTAGCTCCTACAATGAGCAGTTCTTC	CASSFYPSSYNEQFF
TRBJ1-2	-	-	TRBV20-1	TGCAGTGCTAGGCTTGCTGGCTACACCTTC	CSARLAGYTF
TRBJ2-5	-	many	TRBV27	TGTGCCAGCAGCCCGACGATAGGGGTCCTTCGTTATTTC	CASSPTIGVLRYF
TRBJ1-1	TRBD1	-	TRBV28	TGTGCCAGCAGTTTAACAGGGGCGAAGAACACTGAAGCTTTCTTT	CASSLTGAKNTEAFF